Presented here are 11 T cell receptor beta chains from one specimen sequenced in a study of CD8 T cells in Susac syndrome. The authors reverse transcribed roughly 0.5 to 1 ug RNA with random hexamers. Each CDR3 protein is one row after TCRdb ran MiXCR on the immunoSEQ multiplex PCR reads. The data show hundreds of thousands of distinct CDR3 sequences, 89% seen once. The sequencing input was CD8+ T cells from PBMCs. Receptor source: a human donor with multiple sclerosis.

The chain joins TRBV12-5 to TRBJ2-3; a possible D gene is TRBD1 (6 bases). Germline V gene data show CDR1 as LGHNT and CDR2 as FRNRAP. Trimming left V 3 bases short and J 0 bases short, with 10 bases between. CDR3 length: 15 amino acids. CDR3 bases: TGTGCTAGTGGTTTCTCAGGGGCTAGCACAGATACGCAGTATTTT. Amino acids: CASGFSGASTDTQYF.

The J gene is TRBJ2-1, the V gene TRBV11-2; D not certain. The V gene lost 4 bases and the J gene lost 2 bases, with 18 bases spanning the gap. Germline V gene sequence: CDR1 SGHAT, CDR2 FQNNGV. The CDR3 covers 17 residues. The CDR3: CASSYTSGGTPYNEQFF. The DNA of the CDR3 is TGTGCCAGCAGCTACACATCGGGCGGAACCCCCTACAATGAGCAGTTCTTC.

The chain employs TRBV4-2 and TRBJ2-1, with 9 positions matching TRBD2. The CDR3 sequence is 15 residues long. Germline CDR1 reads LGHNA; CDR2 reads YNFKEQ. With 8 bases clipped from V and 3 bases from J, the junction kept 8 bases outside the gene matches. The CDR3 coding sequence is TGTGCCAGCGGAGGGCGGGAGGGTGACTACAATGAGCAGTTCTTC. It translates to CASGGREGDYNEQFF.

V gene TRBV29-1 combines with J gene TRBJ2-5, with a tentative D call TRBD1 (6 bases). The V end was cut by 2 bases, the J end by 4 bases, with 11 bases between. The CDR3 loop spans 13 amino acids. Germline assignment: CDR1 SQVTM and CDR2 ANQGSEA. The CDR3 reads CSVEMDSLETQYF. In DNA form, the CDR3 reads TGCAGCGTTGAAATGGACAGCCTAGAGACCCAGTACTTC.

The CDR3 nucleotides are TGTGCCAGCAGTCCTGATGGGAGAAATGAGCAGTTCTTC. This codes for CASSPDGRNEQFF. The chain couples TRBV12-3 or TRBV12-4 to TRBJ2-1; D is possibly TRBD2 (5 bases). CDR3 length: 13 residues. Trimming removed 5 bases at V and 7 bases at J, with 12 bases between.

V usage is TRBV4-3 and J usage is TRBJ2-7; TRBD1 agrees at 9 bases. Germline V CDR1 and CDR2: LGHNA, YSLEER. This CDR3 spans 15 amino acids. The J segment lost 3 bases and the V segment lost 1 base, leaving 4 bases of the junction unmatched. The DNA of the CDR3 is TGCGCCAGCAGCCAAGGGACAGGGGAGTACTACGAGCAGTACTTC. Encoded protein: CASSQGTGEYYEQYF.

This clonotype has only one observation. CDR3 loop: CASSEYGGSTTDTQYF. The CDR3, as DNA: TGTGCCAGCAGTGAATACGGGGGGTCGACCACAGATACGCAGTATTTT. The V gene is TRBV6-1, the J gene TRBJ2-3; TRBD2 matches at 7 bases. The germline gives CDR1 MNHNS, CDR2 SASEGT. V trimming: 2 bases; J trimming: 2 bases; junction bases outside the gene matches: 7. The CDR3 has 16 amino acids.

The rearrangement links TRBV6-5 to TRBJ2-7; D may be TRBD1 (5 bases). Germline V CDR1 and CDR2: MNHEY, SVGAGI. This CDR3 region has 13 residues. Between the trimmed V and J ends, which lost 8 bases and 4 bases, there was a span of 15 bases. This CDR3 is CASVSPAGYEQYF. In nucleotides, the CDR3 is TGTGCCAGCGTCTCGCCGGCAGGGTACGAGCAGTACTTC.

In this sample, this clonotype turned up once. This chain joins TRBV19 and TRBJ1-1, with TRBD1 as a possible D gene (6 bases). This CDR3 region has 18 residues. Per the germline V gene, CDR1 is LNHDA and CDR2 is SQIVND (reference sequence). The V gene lost 3 bases and the J gene lost 1 base, with 21 bases spanning the gap. CDR3 in amino acids: CASSIIVAVDRQNTEAFF. In nucleotides, the CDR3 is TGTGCCAGTAGTATCATAGTAGCAGTGGACAGACAGAACACTGAAGCTTTCTTT.

The genes are TRBV28 and TRBJ1-1; a possible D gene is TRBD1 (5 bases). From germline, CDR1 is MDHEN and CDR2 SYDVKM. This CDR3 spans 14 amino acids. Trimming pared 9 bases from V and 5 bases from J, leaving 19 bases between. The CDR3 here is CASCLRGTRTEAFF. CDR3 nucleotide sequence: TGTGCCAGTTGTCTTAGGGGCACGAGGACTGAAGCTTTCTTT.

The chain has TRBV20-1 and TRBJ2-2, with no clear D. CDR3 length: 13 residues. Per the germline V gene, CDR1 is DFQATT and CDR2 is SNEGSKA (reference sequence). The germline V and J ends were trimmed by 6 bases and 6 bases, with 14 bases remaining between them. CDR3 sequence (DNA): TGCAGTGCCGAAAGGGTCTTGGCCGGGGAGCTGTTTTTT. This encodes CSAERVLAGELFF.